This T cell receptor beta chain was observed in a study of T cell changes during pregnancy in multiple sclerosis. After removal of 4 bases from V and 4 bases from J, the junction contained 7 bases not matched to a gene. The CDR3 runs to 15 residues. CDR1 is SGDLS, CDR2 YYNGEE, per germline. Sequencing used immunoSEQ multiplex PCR; TCRdb keeps in-frame clones, though not all of them. Among 25,000 to 40,000 clones, 80% to 90% were seen once, and the ten largest hold about 8%. The clonotype comes from a female donor with multiple sclerosis, enrolled in a pregnancy study. Sequences were derived from CD8+ T cells from peripheral blood mononuclear cells, sampled before pregnancy. The chain links TRBV9 to TRBJ2-7; 11 nucleotides match TRBD2. The CDR3 loop reads CASSPSGLAVYEQYF. DNA of the CDR3: TGTGCCAGCAGCCCGTCGGGACTAGCGGTATACGAGCAGTACTTC. Variable domain in full (rest from reference TRBV9 and TRBJ2-7): DSGVTQTPKHLITATGQRVTLRCSPRSGDLSVYWYQQSLDQGLQFLIQYYNGEERAKGNILERFSAQQFPDLHSELNLSSLELGDSALYFCASSPSGLAVYEQYFGPGTRLTVT.